The 2 T cell receptor beta chains given below trace back to one sample, sequenced in a study of regulatory T cells in long-lasting Graves disease. Regarding time point: newly diagnosed GD, antithyroid drugs for less than 3 months. Isolated PBMC RNA provided the starting material for the TCR library. Investigators prepared the TCR beta libraries by applying iRepertoire HTBI primers and Arm-PCR of CDR3 regions. TCRdb itself ran the multiplex PCR reads through MiXCR, one entry per CDR3 protein. The sample lists approximately 560,000 distinct CDR3 sequences; 16% were seen once. The same data also contributed to another study, on T cells in Graves' hyperthyroidism and ophthalmopathy.

This specimen consisted of peripheral blood mononuclear cells (PBMCs), obtained at new diagnosis, from a patient treated with antithyroid drugs. The receptors shown here come from a man between 18 and 29 years old with Graves disease.

The V gene is TRBV4-1, the J gene TRBJ2-3; tentative D call: TRBD2 (5 bases). In germline, CDR1 is MGHRA, CDR2 YSYEKL. The CDR3 is 14 amino acids. Between the trimmed V and J ends, which lost 3 bases and 5 bases, there was a span of 12 bases. CDR3 amino acids: CASSQGSRGDTQYF. The CDR3, as DNA: TGCGCCAGCAGCCAGGGGAGTCGAGGAGATACGCAGTATTTT.

This clonotype was recorded at least ten times. This chain connects TRBV11-2 to TRBJ2-3; D uncertain. Germline lookup yields CDR1 SGHAT and CDR2 FQNNGV. The CDR3 loop spans 13 amino acids. V lost 6 bases and J lost 8, with 15 bases in between. DNA for the CDR3: TGTGCCAGCAGTGGACCTTCCTTTGGTACGCAGTATTTT. Translated: CASSGPSFGTQYF. Full variable domain (outside the CDR3, taken from reference TRBV11-2 and TRBJ2-3): EAGVAQSPRYKIIEKRQSVAFWCNPISGHATLYWYQQILGQGPKLLIQFQNNGVVDDSQLPKDRFSAERLKGVDSTLKIQPAKLEDSAVYLCASSGPSFGTQYFGPGTRLTVL.